Listed below are T cell receptor beta chains from one sample, sequenced in a study of T cell repertoires and HLA-DP antigens. Their target antigens are unknown. TCRdb's table, derived via immunoSEQ multiplex PCR, lists solely in-frame clones and lacks some. This table has over 100,000 clones, more than 85% appearing once. Sequencing input: CD4+ T cells from PBMCs. Receptors originate from a woman aged 18-29 years in good health and CMV-seronegative. The conserved cysteine and the conserved F or W are not part of the CDR3 here. A D gene is named only where the DNA matches it firmly.

TRBD1	TRBV10-1	17	TRBJ2-3	ASTSDRGGLGKVTDTQY
TRBD1	TRBV28	15	TRBJ2-2	ASSFQDRHFVPGELF
TRBD1	TRBV19	12	TRBJ1-5	ASSIRQGGQPQH
.	TRBV18	10	TRBJ1-2	ASSPRRYGYT
.	TRBV28	13	TRBJ1-5	ASSYPAGLNQPQH
.	TRBV6-6	9	TRBJ1-2	ATIRGNGYT
.	TRBV28	11	TRBJ2-2	ASSFQGPGELF
TRBD1	TRBV15	13	TRBJ2-4	ATSTIQGASGIQY
.	TRBV6-5	12	TRBJ1-1	ASSYQGINTEAF
.	TRBV5-6	14	TRBJ2-3	ASSFNMGAWTDTQY
.	TRBV9	10	TRBJ2-5	ASSVGGETQY
.	TRBV7-9	12	TRBJ1-3	ASSSRLSGNTIY
TRBD2	TRBV7-9	13	TRBJ2-3	ASTQKASGLDTQY
.	TRBV7-9	12	TRBJ2-7	ASSSLGTSYEQY
.	TRBV5-1	9	TRBJ2-5	ASSLSETQY
.	TRBV14	13	TRBJ1-4	ASSPSRATNEKLF
.	TRBV7-2	14	TRBJ1-1	ASSLVVKAPWTEAF
.	TRBV14	9	TRBJ2-1	ASSQASNQF
.	TRBV19	14	TRBJ1-2	ASSIDLERGDYGYT
TRBD1	TRBV6-6	12	TRBJ1-1	ASSYPGTADEAF
.	TRBV5-4	14	TRBJ1-2	ASSSPQGRHVGGYT
TRBD2	TRBV6-1	18	TRBJ2-5	ASSERRLAGGPPQQETQY
.	TRBV25-1	12	TRBJ2-2	ASSRQENTGELF
.	TRBV6-1	11	TRBJ2-7	ASGLAETYEQY
.	TRBV29-1	12	TRBJ1-4	SVEEQGGSEKLF
.	TRBV7-2	11	TRBJ2-5	ASSLYQIETQY
TRBD2	TRBV7-9	15	TRBJ2-3	ASSLRFSGRITDTQY
TRBD1	TRBV27	17	TRBJ1-6	ASSLYSLQGASLDSPLH
.	TRBV18	14	TRBJ1-3	ASSPVLLSSGNTIY
.	TRBV5-1	10	TRBJ2-5	ASSTQQETQY
TRBD1	TRBV27	11	TRBJ2-5	ASTDRAKETQY
TRBD2	TRBV28	14	TRBJ2-5	ASRPGTSGLQETQY
TRBD1	TRBV18	12	TRBJ2-3	ASSPGTGTDTQY
TRBD2	TRBV25-1	14	TRBJ2-3	ASSEGLAAPTDTQY
.	TRBV7-3	11	TRBJ2-3	ASSLAPPDTQY
.	TRBV5-6	14	TRBJ2-1	ASSPLRSGPYNEQF
.	TRBV11-2	12	TRBJ1-2	ASRSFGRRYGYT
.	TRBV29-1	10	TRBJ2-3	SAPDGTDTQY